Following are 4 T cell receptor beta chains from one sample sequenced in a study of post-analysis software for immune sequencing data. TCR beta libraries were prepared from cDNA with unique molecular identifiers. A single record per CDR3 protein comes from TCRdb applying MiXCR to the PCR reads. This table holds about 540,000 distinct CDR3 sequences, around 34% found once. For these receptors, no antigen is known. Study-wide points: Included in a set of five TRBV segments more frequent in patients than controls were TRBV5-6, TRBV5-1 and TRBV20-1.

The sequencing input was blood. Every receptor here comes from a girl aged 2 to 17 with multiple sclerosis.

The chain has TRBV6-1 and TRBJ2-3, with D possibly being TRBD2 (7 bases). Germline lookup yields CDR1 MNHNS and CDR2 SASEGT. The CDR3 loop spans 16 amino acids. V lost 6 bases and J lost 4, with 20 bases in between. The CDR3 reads CASSPLGGGVSDTQYF. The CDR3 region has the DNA TGTGCCAGCAGCCCACTGGGGGGGGGCGTCTCAGATACGCAGTATTTT.

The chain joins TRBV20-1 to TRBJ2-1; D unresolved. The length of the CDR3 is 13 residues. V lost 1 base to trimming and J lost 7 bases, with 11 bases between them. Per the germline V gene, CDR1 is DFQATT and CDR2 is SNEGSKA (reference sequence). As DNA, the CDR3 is TGCAGTGCTAGAGGGTCTCTCAGGAATGAGCAGTTCTTC. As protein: CSARGSLRNEQFF.

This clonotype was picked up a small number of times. The CDR3 DNA sequence: TGTGCCAGCAGCCAAGTCCTAAGCGGCTACAATGAGCAGTTCTTC. It encodes CASSQVLSGYNEQFF. V and J are TRBV4-2 and TRBJ2-1, with a tentative D call TRBD2 (5 bases). The V end was cut by 1 base, the J end by 3 bases, with 10 bases between. This CDR3 has 15 amino acids. Germline V CDR1 and CDR2: LGHNA, YNFKEQ.

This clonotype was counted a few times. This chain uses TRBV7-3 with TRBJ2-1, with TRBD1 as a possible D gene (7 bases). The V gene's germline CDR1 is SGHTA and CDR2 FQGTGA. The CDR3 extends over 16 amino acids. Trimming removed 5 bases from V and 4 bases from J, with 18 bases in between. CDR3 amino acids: CASSATRGTAYNEQFF. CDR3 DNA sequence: TGTGCCAGCAGCGCCACCCGGGGGACAGCATACAATGAGCAGTTCTTC.